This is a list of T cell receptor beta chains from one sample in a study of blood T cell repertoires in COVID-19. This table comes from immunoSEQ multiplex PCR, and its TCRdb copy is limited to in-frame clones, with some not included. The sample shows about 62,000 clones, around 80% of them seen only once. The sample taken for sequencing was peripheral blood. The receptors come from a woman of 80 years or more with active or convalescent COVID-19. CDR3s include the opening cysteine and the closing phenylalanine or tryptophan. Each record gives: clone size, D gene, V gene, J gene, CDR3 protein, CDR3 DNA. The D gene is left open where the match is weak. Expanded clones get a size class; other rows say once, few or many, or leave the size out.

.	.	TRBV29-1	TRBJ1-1	CSVGLGGNTEAFF	TGCAGCGTTGGGTTGGGGGGAAACACTGAAGCTTTCTTT
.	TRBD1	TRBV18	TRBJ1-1	CASSSLQGAGTEAFF	TGTGCCAGCTCATCCCTACAGGGGGCGGGCACTGAAGCTTTCTTT
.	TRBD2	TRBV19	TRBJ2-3	CASSIGGLAGRDTQYF	TGTGCCAGTAGTATAGGTGGACTAGCGGGGAGAGATACGCAGTATTTT
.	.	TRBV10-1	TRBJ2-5	CASSESKRETQYF	TGCGCCAGCAGTGAGTCGAAACGGGAGACCCAGTACTTC
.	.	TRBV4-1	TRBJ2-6	CASSQGTAATAGANVLTF	TGCGCCAGCAGCCAAGGGACAGCAGCGACGGCTGGGGCCAACGTCCTGACTTTC
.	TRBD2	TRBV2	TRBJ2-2	CASSGPGLAGTGELFF	TGTGCCAGCAGTGGGCCGGGACTAGCTGGAACCGGGGAGCTGTTTTTT
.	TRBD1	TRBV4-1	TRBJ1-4	CASSRLGQGNNEKLFF	TGCGCCAGCAGCCGCCTGGGACAGGGCAATAATGAAAAACTGTTTTTT
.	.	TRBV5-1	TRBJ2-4	CASSLDQRIGVGAKNIQYF	TGCGCCAGCAGCTTAGATCAACGAATAGGGGTCGGGGCCAAAAACATTCAGTACTTC
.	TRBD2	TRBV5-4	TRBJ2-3	CASSLLTSGGTDTQYF	TGTGCCAGCAGCTTACTGACTAGCGGGGGCACAGATACGCAGTATTTT
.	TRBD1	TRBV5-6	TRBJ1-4	CASSLGQGLGELFF	TGTGCCAGCAGCCTGGGACAGGGTCTTGGGGAACTGTTTTTT
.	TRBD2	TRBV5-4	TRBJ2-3	CASSSGLAGGSSTDTQYF	TGTGCCAGCAGCTCGGGACTAGCGGGGGGCTCTAGCACAGATACGCAGTATTTT
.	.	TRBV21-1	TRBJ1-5	CASRFAGGSNQPQHF	.
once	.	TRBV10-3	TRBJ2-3	CAIRDSVSTDTQYF	TGTGCCATCAGGGACAGTGTTAGCACAGATACGCAGTATTTT
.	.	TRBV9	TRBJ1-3	CASSVDLGRAGNTIYF	TGTGCCAGCAGCGTAGATCTGGGCAGGGCTGGAAACACCATATATTTT
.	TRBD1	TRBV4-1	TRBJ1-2	CASSPKTGVYGYTF	TGCGCCAGCAGCCCGAAAACAGGGGTCTATGGCTACACCTTC
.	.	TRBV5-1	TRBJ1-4	CASSLATGHHATNEKLFF	TGCGCCAGCAGCTTGGCGACAGGCCACCATGCAACTAATGAAAAACTGTTTTTT
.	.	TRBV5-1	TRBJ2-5	CASSPRASRAPETQYF	TGCGCCAGCAGCCCGAGGGCCAGTAGGGCGCCGGAGACCCAGTACTTC
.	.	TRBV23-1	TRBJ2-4	CASSPPSDGPGGKNIQYF	TGCGCCAGCAGTCCCCCCTCCGACGGCCCTGGAGGCAAAAACATTCAGTACTTC
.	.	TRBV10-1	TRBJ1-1	CASSENMNTEAFF	TGCGCCAGCAGTGAGAATATGAACACTGAAGCTTTCTTT
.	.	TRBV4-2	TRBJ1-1	CASSQRQGLEAFF	TGTGCCAGCAGCCAACGTCAGGGACTTGAAGCTTTCTTT
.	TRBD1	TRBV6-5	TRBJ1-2	CASVDRQGNYGYTF	TGTGCCAGCGTCGACCGACAGGGCAACTATGGCTACACCTTC
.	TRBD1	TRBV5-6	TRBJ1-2	CASSLRLDRVKGYTF	TGTGCCAGCAGCCTGAGGTTGGACAGGGTAAAAGGCTACACCTTC
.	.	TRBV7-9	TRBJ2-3	CASSPNSGDTQYF	TGTGCCAGCAGTCCCAATTCGGGAGATACGCAGTATTTT
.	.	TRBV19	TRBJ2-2	CASISLARGTGELFF	TGTGCCAGTATATCCTTAGCGCGGGGCACCGGGGAGCTGTTTTTT